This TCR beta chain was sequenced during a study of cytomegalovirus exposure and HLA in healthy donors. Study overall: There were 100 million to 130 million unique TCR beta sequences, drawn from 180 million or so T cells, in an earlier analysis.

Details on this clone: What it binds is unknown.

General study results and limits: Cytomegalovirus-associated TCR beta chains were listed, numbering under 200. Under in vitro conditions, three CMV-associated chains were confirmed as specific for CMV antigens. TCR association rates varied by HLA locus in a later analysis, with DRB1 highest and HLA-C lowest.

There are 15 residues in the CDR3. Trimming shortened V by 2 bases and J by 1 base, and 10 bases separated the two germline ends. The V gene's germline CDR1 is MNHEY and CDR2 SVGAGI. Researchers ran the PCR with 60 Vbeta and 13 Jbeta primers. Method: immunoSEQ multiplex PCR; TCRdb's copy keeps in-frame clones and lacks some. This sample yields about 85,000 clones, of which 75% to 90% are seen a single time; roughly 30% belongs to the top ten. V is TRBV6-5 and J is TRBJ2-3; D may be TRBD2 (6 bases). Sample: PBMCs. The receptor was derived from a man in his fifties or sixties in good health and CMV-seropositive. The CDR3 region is CASSYRDSGTDTQYF. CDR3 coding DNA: TGTGCCAGCAGTTACCGGGACTCCGGCACAGATACGCAGTATTTT.